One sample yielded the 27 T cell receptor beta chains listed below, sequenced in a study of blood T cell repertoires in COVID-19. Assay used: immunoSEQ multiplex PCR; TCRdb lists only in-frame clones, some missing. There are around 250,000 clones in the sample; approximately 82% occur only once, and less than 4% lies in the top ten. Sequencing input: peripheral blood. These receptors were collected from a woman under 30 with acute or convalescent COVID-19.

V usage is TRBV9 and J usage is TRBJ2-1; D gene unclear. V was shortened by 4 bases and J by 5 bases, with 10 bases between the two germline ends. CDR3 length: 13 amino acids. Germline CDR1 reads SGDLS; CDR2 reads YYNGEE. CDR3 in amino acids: CASSLRSNNEQFF. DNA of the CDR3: TGTGCCAGCAGCCTACGGAGTAACAATGAGCAGTTCTTC.

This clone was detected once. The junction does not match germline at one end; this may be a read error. CDR3 coding DNA: TGTGCTAGCAGCTTAGAGGTAGCGGGAGGACTATCTAGCACAGATACGCAGTATTTT. Translated, it gives CASSLEVAGGLSSTDTQYF. The chain has TRBV7-7 and TRBJ2-3; 10 nucleotides align to TRBD2. Germline CDR1 reads SSHAT; CDR2 reads FNYEAQ (reference sequence). The CDR3 is 19 residues long.

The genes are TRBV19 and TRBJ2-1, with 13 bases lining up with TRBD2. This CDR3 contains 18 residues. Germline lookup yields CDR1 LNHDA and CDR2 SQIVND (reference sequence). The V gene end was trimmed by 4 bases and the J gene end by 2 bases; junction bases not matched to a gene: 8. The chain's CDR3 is CASSTQLAGGVAYNEQFF. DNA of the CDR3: TGTGCCAGTAGTACACAACTAGCGGGAGGGGTTGCCTACAATGAGCAGTTCTTC.

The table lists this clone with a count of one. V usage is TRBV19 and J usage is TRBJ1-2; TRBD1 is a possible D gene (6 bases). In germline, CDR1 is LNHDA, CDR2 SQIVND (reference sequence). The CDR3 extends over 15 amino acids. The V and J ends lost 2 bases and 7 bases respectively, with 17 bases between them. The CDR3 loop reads CASSISKDSLSGYTF. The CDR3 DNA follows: TGTGCCAGTAGTATATCCAAGGACAGTCTGAGTGGCTACACCTTC.

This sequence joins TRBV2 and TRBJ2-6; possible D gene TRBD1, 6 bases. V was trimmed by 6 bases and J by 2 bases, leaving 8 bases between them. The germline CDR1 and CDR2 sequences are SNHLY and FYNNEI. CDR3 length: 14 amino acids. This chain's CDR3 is CASRQGTGANVLTF. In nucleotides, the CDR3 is TGTGCCAGCAGACAGGGTACTGGGGCCAACGTCCTGACTTTC.

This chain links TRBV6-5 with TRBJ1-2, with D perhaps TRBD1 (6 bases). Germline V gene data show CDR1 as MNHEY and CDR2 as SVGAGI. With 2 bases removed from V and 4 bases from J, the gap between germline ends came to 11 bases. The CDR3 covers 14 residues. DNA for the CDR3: TGTGCCAGCAGTTACAGTGGGGGCCGCTATGGCTACACCTTC. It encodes CASSYSGGRYGYTF.

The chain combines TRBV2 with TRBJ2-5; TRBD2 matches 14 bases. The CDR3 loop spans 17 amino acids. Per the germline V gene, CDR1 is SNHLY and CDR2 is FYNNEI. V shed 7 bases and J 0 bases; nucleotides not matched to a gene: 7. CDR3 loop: CASTGTSGSSYQETQYF. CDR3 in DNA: TGTGCCAGCACGGGGACTAGCGGGAGCTCTTACCAAGAGACCCAGTACTTC.

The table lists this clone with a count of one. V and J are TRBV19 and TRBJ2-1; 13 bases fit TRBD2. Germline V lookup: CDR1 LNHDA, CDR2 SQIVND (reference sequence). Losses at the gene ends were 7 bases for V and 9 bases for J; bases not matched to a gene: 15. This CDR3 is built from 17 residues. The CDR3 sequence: CASTTTRLAGGTSEQFF. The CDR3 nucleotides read TGTGCCAGTACCACCACCCGACTAGCGGGAGGTACCAGTGAGCAGTTCTTC.

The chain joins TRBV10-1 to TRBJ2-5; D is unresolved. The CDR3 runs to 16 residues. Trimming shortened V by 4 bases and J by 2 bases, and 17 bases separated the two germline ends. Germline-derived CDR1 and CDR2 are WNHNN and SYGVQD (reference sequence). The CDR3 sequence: CASSAANEAPQETQYF. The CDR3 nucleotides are TGCGCCAGCAGTGCCGCAAATGAGGCACCTCAAGAGACCCAGTACTTC.

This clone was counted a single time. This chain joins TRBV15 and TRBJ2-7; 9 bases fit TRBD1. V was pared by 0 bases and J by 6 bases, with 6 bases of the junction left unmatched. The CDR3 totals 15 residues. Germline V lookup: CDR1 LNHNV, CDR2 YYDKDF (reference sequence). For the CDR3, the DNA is TGTGCCACCAGCAGAGATAGGGGACAGGGCGGCGAGCAGTACTTC. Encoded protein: CATSRDRGQGGEQYF.

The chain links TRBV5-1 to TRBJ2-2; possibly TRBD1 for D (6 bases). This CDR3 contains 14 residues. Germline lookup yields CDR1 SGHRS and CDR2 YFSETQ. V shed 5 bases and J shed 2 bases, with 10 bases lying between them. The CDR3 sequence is CASRGTPNTGELFF. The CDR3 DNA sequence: TGCGCCAGCAGAGGGACACCTAACACCGGGGAGCTGTTTTTT.

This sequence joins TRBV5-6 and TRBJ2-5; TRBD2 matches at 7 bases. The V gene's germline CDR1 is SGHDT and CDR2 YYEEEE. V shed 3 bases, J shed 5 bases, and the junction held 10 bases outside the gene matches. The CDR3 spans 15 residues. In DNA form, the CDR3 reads TGTGCCAGCAGCTGGAGCGGGGTGCTCCCGGAGACCCAGTACTTC. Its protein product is CASSWSGVLPETQYF.

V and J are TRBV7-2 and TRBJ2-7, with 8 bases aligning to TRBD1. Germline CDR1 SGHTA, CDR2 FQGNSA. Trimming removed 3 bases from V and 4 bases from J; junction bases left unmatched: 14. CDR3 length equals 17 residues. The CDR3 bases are TGTGCCAGCAGCTTTAGATGGGGACAGGAAATTTCTTACGAGCAGTACTTC. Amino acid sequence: CASSFRWGQEISYEQYF.

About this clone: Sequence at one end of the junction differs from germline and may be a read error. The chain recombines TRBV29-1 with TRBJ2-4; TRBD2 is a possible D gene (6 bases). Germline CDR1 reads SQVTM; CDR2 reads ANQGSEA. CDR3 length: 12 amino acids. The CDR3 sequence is CSVEGSSGVHYF. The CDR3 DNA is TGCAGCGTTGAAGGATCCTCGGGGGTTCATTACTTC.

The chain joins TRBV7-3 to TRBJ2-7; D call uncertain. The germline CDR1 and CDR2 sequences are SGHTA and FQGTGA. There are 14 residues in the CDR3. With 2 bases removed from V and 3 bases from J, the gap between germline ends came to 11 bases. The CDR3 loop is CASSLFVQNYEQYF. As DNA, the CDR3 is TGTGCCAGCAGCTTATTTGTACAGAACTACGAGCAGTACTTC.

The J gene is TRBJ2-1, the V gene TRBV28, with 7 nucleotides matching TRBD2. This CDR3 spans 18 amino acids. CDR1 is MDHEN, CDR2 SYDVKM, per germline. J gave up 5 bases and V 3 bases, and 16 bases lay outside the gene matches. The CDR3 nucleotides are TGTGCCAGCAGTTTCGCCGGGGTAGCGGGCGCTTCTGACAATGAGCAGTTCTTC. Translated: CASSFAGVAGASDNEQFF.

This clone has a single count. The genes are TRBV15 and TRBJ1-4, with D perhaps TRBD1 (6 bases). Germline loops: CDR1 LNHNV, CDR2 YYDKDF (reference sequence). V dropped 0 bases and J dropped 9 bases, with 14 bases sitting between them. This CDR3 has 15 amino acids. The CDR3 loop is CATSREGGEGKKLFF. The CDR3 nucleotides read TGTGCCACCAGCAGAGAAGGGGGTGAGGGGAAAAAACTGTTTTTT. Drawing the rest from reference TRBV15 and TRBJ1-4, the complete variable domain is DAMVIQNPRYQVTQFGKPVTLSCSQTLNHNVMYWYQQKSSQAPKLLFHYYDKDFNNEADTPDNFQSRRPNTSFCFLDIRSPGLGDTAMYLCATSREGGEGKKLFFGSGTQLSVL.

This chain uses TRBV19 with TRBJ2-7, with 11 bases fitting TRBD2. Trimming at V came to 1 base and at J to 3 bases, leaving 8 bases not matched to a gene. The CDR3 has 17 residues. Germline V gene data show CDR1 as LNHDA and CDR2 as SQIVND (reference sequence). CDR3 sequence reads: CASSIGTSGPQGYEQYF. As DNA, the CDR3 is TGTGCCAGTAGTATAGGGACTAGCGGGCCGCAAGGCTACGAGCAGTACTTC.

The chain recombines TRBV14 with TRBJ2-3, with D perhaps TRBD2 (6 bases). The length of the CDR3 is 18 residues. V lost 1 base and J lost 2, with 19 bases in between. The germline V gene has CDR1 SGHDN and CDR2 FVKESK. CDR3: CASSQGEPGLWDTDTQYF. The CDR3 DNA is TGTGCCAGCAGCCAAGGGGAACCGGGACTTTGGGACACAGATACGCAGTATTTT. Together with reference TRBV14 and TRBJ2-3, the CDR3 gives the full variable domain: EAGVTQFPSHSVIEKGQTVTLRCDPISGHDNLYWYRRVMGKEIKFLLHFVKESKQDESGMPNNRFLAERTGGTYSTLKVQPAELEDSGVYFCASSQGEPGLWDTDTQYFGPGTRLTVL.

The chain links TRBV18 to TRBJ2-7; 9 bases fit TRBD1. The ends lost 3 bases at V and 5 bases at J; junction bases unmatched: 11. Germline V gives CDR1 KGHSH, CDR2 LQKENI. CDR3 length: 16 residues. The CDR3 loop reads CASSPGSWTGDHEQYF. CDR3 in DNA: TGTGCCAGCTCACCGGGATCTTGGACAGGGGACCACGAGCAGTACTTC.

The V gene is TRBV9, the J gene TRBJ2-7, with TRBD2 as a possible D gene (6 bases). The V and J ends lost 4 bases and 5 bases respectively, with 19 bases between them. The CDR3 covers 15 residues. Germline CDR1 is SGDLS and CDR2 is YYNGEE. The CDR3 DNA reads TGTGCCAGCAGCCCCCGGACTACCGCCGACAACGAGCAGTACTTC. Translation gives CASSPRTTADNEQYF.

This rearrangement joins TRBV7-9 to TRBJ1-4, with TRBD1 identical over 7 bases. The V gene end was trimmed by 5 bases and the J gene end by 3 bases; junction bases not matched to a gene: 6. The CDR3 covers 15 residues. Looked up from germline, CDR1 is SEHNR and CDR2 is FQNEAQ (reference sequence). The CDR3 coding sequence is TGTGCCAGCAGCCCTCCGGGACAGCCTAATGAAAAACTGTTTTTT. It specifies CASSPPGQPNEKLFF.

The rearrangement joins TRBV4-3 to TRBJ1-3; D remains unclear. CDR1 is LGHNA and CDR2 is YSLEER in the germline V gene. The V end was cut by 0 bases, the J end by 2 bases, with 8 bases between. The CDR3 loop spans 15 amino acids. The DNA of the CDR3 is TGCGCCAGCAGCCAAGAACGGCGGCCTGGAAACACCATATATTTT. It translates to CASSQERRPGNTIYF.

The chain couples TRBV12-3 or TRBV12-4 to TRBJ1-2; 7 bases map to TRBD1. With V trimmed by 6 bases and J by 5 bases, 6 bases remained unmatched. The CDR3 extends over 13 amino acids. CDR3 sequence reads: CASSEGAGYGYTF. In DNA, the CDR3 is TGTGCCAGCAGCGAGGGGGCAGGGTATGGCTACACCTTC.

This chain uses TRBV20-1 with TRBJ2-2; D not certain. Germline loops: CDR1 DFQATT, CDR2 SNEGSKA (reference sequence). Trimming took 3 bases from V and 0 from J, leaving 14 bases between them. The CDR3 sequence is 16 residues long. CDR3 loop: CSASGPEWANTGELFF. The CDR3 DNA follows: TGCAGTGCTAGTGGTCCGGAGTGGGCGAACACCGGGGAGCTGTTTTTT.

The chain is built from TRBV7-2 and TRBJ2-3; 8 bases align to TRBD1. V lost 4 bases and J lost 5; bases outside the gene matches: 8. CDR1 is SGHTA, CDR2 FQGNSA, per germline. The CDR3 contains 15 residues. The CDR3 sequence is CASSSRTGKKDTQYF. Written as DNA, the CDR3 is TGTGCCAGCAGCTCCCGGACAGGGAAGAAAGATACGCAGTATTTT.

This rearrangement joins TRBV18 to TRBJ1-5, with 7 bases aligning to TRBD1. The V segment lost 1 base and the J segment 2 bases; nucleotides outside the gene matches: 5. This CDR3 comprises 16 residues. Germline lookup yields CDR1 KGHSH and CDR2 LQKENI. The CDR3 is CASSPRQGEGNQPQHF. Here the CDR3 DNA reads TGTGCCAGCTCACCACGCCAGGGGGAGGGCAATCAGCCCCAGCATTTT.